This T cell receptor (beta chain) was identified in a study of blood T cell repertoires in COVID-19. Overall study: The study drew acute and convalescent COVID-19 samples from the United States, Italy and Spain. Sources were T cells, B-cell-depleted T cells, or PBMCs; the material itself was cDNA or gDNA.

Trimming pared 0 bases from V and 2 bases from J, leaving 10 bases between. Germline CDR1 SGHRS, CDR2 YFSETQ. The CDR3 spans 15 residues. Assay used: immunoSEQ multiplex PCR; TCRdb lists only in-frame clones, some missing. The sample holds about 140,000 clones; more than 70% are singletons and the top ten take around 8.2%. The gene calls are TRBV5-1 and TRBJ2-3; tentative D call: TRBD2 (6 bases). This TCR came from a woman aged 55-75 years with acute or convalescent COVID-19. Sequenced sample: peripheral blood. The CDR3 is CASSLGDFSTDTQYF. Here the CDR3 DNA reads TGCGCCAGCAGCTTGGGGGACTTCTCCACAGATACGCAGTATTTT.